The 4 T cell receptor beta chains given below trace back to one sample, sequenced in a study of early T cells in non-severe SARS-CoV-2 infection. MiXCR was run by TCRdb on the 5' RACE reads, yielding one entry per CDR3 protein. The repertoire includes about 30,000 distinct CDR3 sequences, about 3.9% of them detected once, and more than 6.5% sits in the top ten. The sample consisted of whole blood. The receptor set was obtained from an adult who was a healthcare worker with PCR-confirmed SARS-CoV-2 infection or an uninfected control (not recorded which).

This clonotype has just a few counts. V is TRBV2 and J is TRBJ2-7; D tentatively fits TRBD1 or TRBD2 (5 bases each). The CDR3 loop spans 14 amino acids. V lost 8 bases, J lost 0 bases, and 14 bases lay in between. Germline V gene sequence: CDR1 SNHLY, CDR2 FYNNEI. CDR3 amino acids: CASGTEKLSYEQYF. The DNA of the CDR3 is TGTGCCAGCGGGACGGAAAAGCTCTCCTACGAGCAGTACTTC.

This clonotype occurred many times. The J gene is TRBJ1-1, the V gene TRBV29-1, with TRBD1 as a possible D gene (5 bases). This CDR3 is built from 13 residues. Trimming left V 7 bases short and J 4 bases short, with 16 bases between. Germline loops: CDR1 SQVTM, CDR2 ANQGSEA. This chain's CDR3 is CSDTSGFGTEAFF. The CDR3 DNA sequence: TGCAGCGATACGTCAGGGTTCGGCACTGAAGCTTTCTTT.

The chain links TRBV18 to TRBJ2-5; D ambiguous. The V end lost 6 bases, the J end lost 4 bases, and 12 bases lay between the germline ends. This CDR3 has 13 residues. Germline V CDR1 and CDR2: KGHSH, LQKENI. CDR3: CASSTRDGETQYF. The CDR3 DNA reads TGTGCCAGCTCGACCAGAGATGGAGAGACCCAGTACTTC.

This clonotype was counted between two and nine times. At one end, the junction sequence differs from germline, possibly due to a read error. The rearrangement uses TRBV11-2 and TRBJ2-3, with TRBD1 matching over 11 bases. The CDR3 is made up of 13 amino acids. The germline V gene has CDR1 SGHAT and CDR2 FQNNGV. The CDR3 loop is CASSHGTGTGGDF. The CDR3 bases are TGTGCCAGCAGCCATGGAACCGGGACAGGGGGGGACTTT.